What follows are 2 T cell receptor beta chains derived from one specimen sequenced in a study of OX40 agonist ivuxolimab in advanced cancers. TCRdb keeps only in-frame clones here, not all; method: immunoSEQ multiplex PCR. The sample comprises 55,000 to 70,000 clones, about 80% of which are singletons, and 1.2% rests with the top ten. The sample in question was CD4+ or CD8+ T cells sorted from blood, obtained in a trial of the OX40 agonist ivuxolimab. These receptors originate from an adult with an advanced solid tumor such as melanoma, head and neck, liver or kidney cancer.

This chain links TRBV7-2 with TRBJ2-5, with D maybe TRBD2 (6 bases). Germline CDR1 SGHTA, CDR2 FQGNSA. The CDR3 is made up of 16 amino acids. With 5 bases removed from V and 4 bases from J, the gap between germline ends came to 20 bases. This CDR3 is CASSPLSSLGGETQYF. CDR3 sequence (DNA): TGTGCCAGCAGCCCCCTAAGTTCTCTGGGGGGAGAGACCCAGTACTTC.

CDR3 bases: TGCGCCAGCAGCCCCTTGGGGCATGGCGGGGGTACAGAGACCCAGTACTTC. Protein: CASSPLGHGGGTETQYF. This chain connects TRBV5-1 to TRBJ2-5; 7 nucleotides line up with TRBD2. V trimming: 4 bases; J trimming: 4 bases; junction bases outside the gene matches: 16. Germline lookup yields CDR1 SGHRS and CDR2 YFSETQ. This CDR3 has 17 residues.